This T cell receptor (beta chain) is drawn from a study of T-cell reconstitution after alpha-beta-depleted transplantation in children. Study observations and caveats: TCRbeta diversity was high at day 60 in some patients (a result of surviving recipient T cells and thymic progenitors). Newly produced T cells mostly accounted for T-cell counts and diversity one year post-transplant. By about two months after transplant, alpha-beta T cells reportedly arose from several hundred graft clones that had expanded.

This clonotype showed up many times. Its matching antigen is unknown. The CDR3 runs to 13 residues. Trimming cost V 3 bases and J 7 bases, with 12 bases left between them. Germline V CDR1 and CDR2: LGHNA, YSLEER. It was with unique molecular identifiers that the TCRbeta library was prepared. TCRdb re-called the PCR reads with MiXCR, one entry per CDR3 protein. The sample lists around 70,000 distinct CDR3 sequences, roughly 10% seen once, with less than 15% in the top ten. The receptor was isolated from a boy between 5 and 17 years old with acute myeloid leukemia, due to receive a stem cell transplant. The chain carries TRBV4-3 and TRBJ1-2; the D gene is possibly TRBD1 (5 bases). This specimen consisted of PBMCs, obtained before TCRalphabeta/CD19-depleted stem cell transplant. This CDR3 reads CASSQVPDSGYTF. The CDR3 DNA is TGCGCCAGCAGCCAGGTCCCTGACAGTGGCTACACCTTC.